The 28 T cell receptor beta chains below were found in one sample sequenced in a study of blood T cell repertoires in COVID-19. Sequenced by immunoSEQ multiplex PCR; TCRdb stores in-frame clones only, minus some. The table has approximately 70,000 clones, 76% seen once. Sequencing was carried out using peripheral blood. These receptors were collected from a man between 60 and 75 years old with COVID-19, enrolled during active disease.

The J gene is TRBJ2-3, the V gene TRBV5-4; TRBD2 agrees at 9 bases. J lost 2 bases, V lost 0 bases, and 4 bases had no gene match. The CDR3 spans 16 residues. The V gene's germline CDR1 is SGHNT and CDR2 YYREEE (reference sequence). The CDR3 DNA is TGTGCCAGCAGCTTGGGGGTAGCGGGGGACACAGATACGCAGTATTTT. It encodes CASSLGVAGDTDTQYF.

This clone was detected only a few times. The rearrangement joins TRBV7-3 to TRBJ1-6; D call uncertain. The CDR3 is 14 amino acids. Trimming pared 2 bases from V and 9 bases from J, leaving 11 bases between. The germline V gene has CDR1 SGHTA and CDR2 FQGTGA. The CDR3 region is CASSLGQVRSPLHF. CDR3 sequence (DNA): TGTGCCAGCAGCTTAGGGCAAGTCCGTTCACCCCTCCACTTT.

This clone was observed a single time. The chain uses TRBV29-1 and TRBJ2-1, with TRBD2 matching over 11 bases. The V gene's germline CDR1 is SQVTM and CDR2 ANQGSEA. The CDR3 is made up of 13 amino acids. V shed 6 bases and J 6 bases; nucleotides not matched to a gene: 4. DNA of the CDR3: TGCAGCGTGGTCCTAGCGGGAGGCAATGAGCAGTTCTTC. It specifies CSVVLAGGNEQFF.

The chain links TRBV28 to TRBJ2-3, with D hard to call. The CDR3 is 15 amino acids. Germline CDR1 is MDHEN and CDR2 is SYDVKM. Deletions cut 6 bases from V and 4 bases from J, with 17 bases between. The CDR3 here is CASSFQAPPADTQYF. CDR3 DNA sequence: TGTGCCAGCAGCTTTCAAGCTCCTCCGGCAGATACGCAGTATTTT. The full variable domain, rest sourced from reference TRBV28 and TRBJ2-3, is DVKVTQSSRYLVKRTGEKVFLECVQDMDHENMFWYRQDPGLGLRLIYFSYDVKMKEKGDIPEGYSVSREKKERFSLILESASTNQTSMYLCASSFQAPPADTQYFGPGTRLTVL.

This chain uses TRBV5-1 with TRBJ1-2; TRBD1 agrees at 7 bases. J gave up 3 bases and V 5 bases, and 7 bases lay outside the gene matches. The CDR3 length is 14 residues. CDR1 is SGHRS, CDR2 YFSETQ, per germline. This chain's CDR3 is CASRPDRVDYGYTF. The DNA of the CDR3 is TGCGCCAGCAGACCCGACAGGGTTGACTATGGCTACACCTTC.

V usage is TRBV7-9 and J usage is TRBJ2-5; 13 bases are a match to TRBD2. Germline loops: CDR1 SEHNR, CDR2 FQNEAQ (reference sequence). The CDR3 is 16 residues long. J was trimmed by 5 bases and V by 5 bases; bases with no gene match: 8. The CDR3 bases are TGTGCCAGCAGCCTGGGGACTAGCGGGAATATGGAGACCCAGTACTTC. Translated: CASSLGTSGNMETQYF.

CDR3 sequence: CASRSGDYQPQHF. CDR3 nucleotides: TGTGCCAGCCGTTCAGGGGATTATCAGCCCCAGCATTTT. J is TRBJ1-5 and V is TRBV6-6, with a tentative D call TRBD1 (6 bases). The ends were cut back, 8 bases at V and 5 bases at J, with 13 bases in the middle. Per germline, CDR1 MNHNY and CDR2 SVGAGI (reference sequence). This CDR3 region has 13 residues.

The chain combines TRBV18 with TRBJ2-7, with 7 bases aligning to TRBD1. Losses at the gene ends were 5 bases for V and 2 bases for J; bases not matched to a gene: 6. CDR3 length equals 14 residues. Germline V lookup: CDR1 KGHSH, CDR2 LQKENI. In DNA, the CDR3 is TGTGCCAGCTCATCGGGGACAGAGCCCTACGAGCAGTACTTC. Encoded protein: CASSSGTEPYEQYF.

The chain recombines TRBV2 with TRBJ1-2, with D uncertain. Trimming left V 1 base short and J 5 bases short, with 8 bases between. Germline assignment: CDR1 SNHLY and CDR2 FYNNEI. The length of the CDR3 is 13 residues. For the CDR3, the DNA is TGTGCCAGCAGTGAAGAGCGCAGTTATGGCTACACCTTC. Translating gives CASSEERSYGYTF.

The rearrangement joins TRBV7-2 to TRBJ2-1; 12 bases map to TRBD2. V trimming: 3 bases; J trimming: 4 bases; junction bases outside the gene matches: 10. The CDR3 is 18 residues long. CDR1 SGHTA and CDR2 FQGNSA come from the germline V gene. The CDR3 nucleotides are TGTGCCAGCAGCTTGAGGCCTAGCGGGAGGGTCGGTTACAATGAGCAGTTCTTC. It translates to CASSLRPSGRVGYNEQFF.

The chain couples TRBV19 to TRBJ1-2; D possibly corresponds to TRBD1 (5 bases). The V gene lost 6 bases and the J gene lost 4 bases, with 21 bases spanning the gap. Germline CDR1 LNHDA, CDR2 SQIVND (reference sequence). CDR3 length: 16 residues. The CDR3 spells CASSGPGLNSGYGYTF. The CDR3 DNA reads as TGTGCCAGTAGCGGCCCAGGGCTAAACTCAGGCTATGGCTACACCTTC.

CDR3 sequence (DNA): TGTGCCAGCAGTGAATGGGGGGGACGGAACGAGCAGTACTTC. This encodes CASSEWGGRNEQYF. The chain employs TRBV6-1 and TRBJ2-7, with 7 bases lining up with TRBD2. The CDR3 sequence is 14 residues long. The germline V gene has CDR1 MNHNS and CDR2 SASEGT. V was clipped by 2 bases and J by 5 bases; unmatched bases: 6.

The chain couples TRBV6-1 to TRBJ2-5; a weak D match, TRBD1 (6 bases). The CDR3 has 18 amino acids. The V end was cut by 2 bases, the J end by 4 bases, with 23 bases between. The V gene's germline CDR1 is MNHNS and CDR2 SASEGT. The CDR3 region is CASSEFDRLVTVRETQYF. The CDR3 DNA reads as TGTGCCAGCAGTGAATTTGACAGGCTAGTTACGGTGCGAGAGACCCAGTACTTC.

V usage is TRBV4-2 and J usage is TRBJ2-2; tentatively, D is TRBD2 (6 bases). Looked up from germline, CDR1 is LGHNA and CDR2 is YNFKEQ. The CDR3 sequence is 17 residues long. The ends were cut back, 0 bases at V and 0 bases at J, with 11 bases in the middle. The CDR3 sequence: CASSQDAPGANTGELFF. DNA for the CDR3: TGTGCCAGCAGCCAAGATGCCCCGGGAGCGAACACCGGGGAGCTGTTTTTT.

This chain uses TRBV29-1 with TRBJ2-2; weak D call: TRBD1 (6 bases). Trimming pared 7 bases from V and 6 bases from J, leaving 12 bases between. The V gene's germline CDR1 is SQVTM and CDR2 ANQGSEA. The CDR3 spans 12 residues. The CDR3 DNA sequence: TGCAGCGCTTCCTGGGGGCCCGGGGAGCTGTTTTTT. Encoded protein: CSASWGPGELFF.

Only a few counts were recorded for this clone. This chain uses TRBV2 with TRBJ1-5, with no clear D. The CDR3 contains 13 residues. Germline-derived CDR1 and CDR2 are SNHLY and FYNNEI. V shed 5 bases and J shed 6 bases, with 11 bases lying between them. The CDR3 reads CASSPPTGQPQHF. The DNA of the CDR3 is TGTGCCAGCAGTCCCCCGACTGGTCAGCCCCAGCATTTT.

The rearrangement links TRBV5-5 to TRBJ1-2; no firm D call. The CDR3 sequence is 14 residues long. V was shortened by 0 bases and J by 7 bases, with 13 bases between the two germline ends. The germline V gene has CDR1 SGHKS and CDR2 YYEKEE (reference sequence). The chain's CDR3 is CASSLAEVSGGYTF. The CDR3 DNA reads TGTGCCAGCAGCTTGGCCGAGGTTTCCGGTGGCTACACCTTC.

In this sample, this clone turned up a few times. The rearrangement joins TRBV2 to TRBJ1-6, with D perhaps TRBD1 (6 bases). CDR1 and CDR2 (germline): SNHLY, FYNNEI. The CDR3 is made up of 17 amino acids. V was cut by 0 bases and J by 9 bases, with 18 bases left in between. The CDR3 bases are TGTGCCAGCAGTGAAGCCCGGGGGGGGCTGGATGGTTCACCCCTCCACTTT. Translation: CASSEARGGLDGSPLHF.

In DNA, the CDR3 is TGTGCCAGCAGCCAGGGACTAGCGGGAGCCAATGAGCAGTTCTTC. Its protein product is CASSQGLAGANEQFF. This chain links TRBV7-3 with TRBJ2-1; TRBD2 aligns across 14 bases. Looked up from germline, CDR1 is SGHTA and CDR2 is FQGTGA. The V and J ends lost 5 bases and 6 bases, in that order; junction bases with no gene match: 3. The CDR3 is made up of 15 amino acids.

This sequence joins TRBV3-1 (or the pseudogene TRBV3-2) and TRBJ2-4; 10 nucleotides align to TRBD1. Germline lookup yields CDR1 LGHDT and CDR2 YNNKEL (reference sequence). This CDR3 has 15 residues. The junction had 5 bases not matched to a gene; V was cut back by 4 bases and J by 5 bases. The CDR3 DNA reads as TGTGCCAGCAGCCCTCGGACAGGGGGGGAAAACATTCAGTACTTC. This encodes CASSPRTGGENIQYF.

The chain combines TRBV7-9 with TRBJ1-6, with D perhaps TRBD1 (5 bases). The CDR3 loop spans 15 amino acids. V lost 4 bases to trimming and J lost 10 bases, with 17 bases between them. The V gene's germline CDR1 is SEHNR and CDR2 FQNEAQ (reference sequence). DNA for the CDR3: TGTGCCAGCAGCTCTAGTACCGGGGGGGAGTCACCCCTCCACTTT. Translation: CASSSSTGGESPLHF.

This clone was seen once. V usage is TRBV12-3 or TRBV12-4 and J usage is TRBJ2-1, with 7 nucleotides matching TRBD2. CDR3 length equals 12 residues. The trim removed 7 bases at V and 3 bases at J, leaving 0 bases unmatched. Here the CDR3 reads CASKRDYNEQFF. CDR3 nucleotide sequence: TGTGCCAGCAAGCGGGACTACAATGAGCAGTTCTTC.

The chain links TRBV27 to TRBJ2-1; 8 bases are shared with TRBD2. Trimming took 7 bases from V and 5 from J; bases not matched to a gene: 10. This CDR3 region has 15 residues. The germline V gene encodes CDR1 MNHEY and CDR2 SMNVEV (reference sequence). CDR3 sequence: CASIKLAVGNNEQFF. CDR3 nucleotide sequence: TGTGCCAGCATTAAACTAGCGGTAGGAAACAATGAGCAGTTCTTC.

The chain carries TRBV28 and TRBJ1-2, with 12 bases identical to TRBD1. V shed 8 bases and J 6 bases; nucleotides not matched to a gene: 7. The CDR3 totals 14 residues. The germline V gene has CDR1 MDHEN and CDR2 SYDVKM. CDR3 nucleotide sequence: TGTGCCAGCCTTTCGGGACAGGGGGCTCATGGCTACACCTTC. Amino acid sequence: CASLSGQGAHGYTF.

This clone came up a few times. This sequence joins TRBV30 and TRBJ2-3; no reliable D call. Germline V gene data show CDR1 as GTSNPN and CDR2 as SVGIG (reference sequence). The CDR3 covers 13 residues. The ends were cut back, 0 bases at V and 0 bases at J, with 4 bases in the middle. CDR3 sequence reads: CAWSVASTDTQYF. The DNA of the CDR3 is TGTGCCTGGAGTGTAGCTAGCACAGATACGCAGTATTTT.

The rearrangement links TRBV5-1 to TRBJ2-1, with TRBD2 matching over 7 bases. CDR1 is SGHRS and CDR2 is YFSETQ in the germline V gene. Unmatched junction bases numbered 15, after V lost 7 bases and J lost 8 bases. This CDR3 comprises 15 residues. The CDR3 sequence: CASGGRGAGSDEQFF. CDR3 nucleotides: TGCGCCAGCGGTGGGAGGGGAGCCGGGTCGGATGAGCAGTTCTTC. The whole variable domain, remainder taken from reference TRBV5-1 and TRBJ2-1, is KAGVTQTPRYLIKTRGQQVTLSCSPISGHRSVSWYQQTPGQGLQFLFEYFSETQRNKGNFPGRFSGRQFSNSRSEMNVSTLELGDSALYLCASGGRGAGSDEQFFGPGTRLTVL.

The chain combines TRBV6-5 with TRBJ1-1, with TRBD1 matching over 8 bases. J lost 7 bases, V lost 5 bases, and 9 bases had no gene match. CDR3 size: 14 residues. Germline V gene sequence: CDR1 MNHEY, CDR2 SVGAGI. The CDR3 coding sequence is TGTGCCAGCAGTCCACCGGACAGGGTGAGTGAAGCTTTCTTT. It translates to CASSPPDRVSEAFF.

The rearrangement joins TRBV6-5 to TRBJ1-2; 8 bases are a match to TRBD1. CDR3 length equals 15 residues. Looked up from germline, CDR1 is MNHEY and CDR2 is SVGAGI. The ends lost 6 bases at V and 4 bases at J; junction bases unmatched: 10. The CDR3 nucleotides are TGTGCCAGCAGGTCCCCGGACAGGGCTGGCTATGGCTACACCTTC. Translating gives CASRSPDRAGYGYTF.